This TCR beta chain was found in a study of blood T cell repertoires in COVID-19. In the study overall: Samples representing acute and convalescent COVID-19 were sourced from the United States, Italy and Spain.

Authors' data handling: Quantification of nucleated cells was approximated via reference gene primer amplification. Sequencing used immunoSEQ multiplex PCR; TCRdb keeps in-frame clones, though not all of them. V, J and clone size are taken as reported in that table, and D and trimming were inferred from the DNA itself. This sample has more than 200,000 clones; around 82% occur once, and the top ten carry about 8.9%. The J segment lost 15 bases and the V segment lost 2 bases, leaving 8 bases of the junction unmatched. Per the germline V gene, CDR1 is SGHVS and CDR2 is FQNEAQ. This CDR3 region has 13 residues.

The sequencing sample was made of peripheral blood. The sequence came from a woman between 50 and 59 years old with acute or convalescent COVID-19. This sequence joins TRBV7-8 and TRBJ2-4; 9 bases map to TRBD2. The CDR3, as DNA: TGTGCCAGCAGCTTATCTGTAGCGGGAGCCGCGTACTTC. Translation gives CASSLSVAGAAYF.